This is a list of T cell receptor beta chains from one sample in a study of shared T cell receptors in the human thymus. Profiled with immunoSEQ multiplex PCR; TCRdb holds only in-frame clones, not every one. The table shows some 660,000 clones, with around 87% occurring only once. The same sample was also studied in work on human thymus T cells.

Sequencing was performed on thymocytes. The receptors come from a boy under two years old with a congenital heart defect. Each CDR3 is given with its conserved first and last residue. Fields, in order: clone size, D gene, J gene, V gene, CDR3 protein, CDR3 DNA. A D gene is named only where the DNA matches it firmly. Clone size is shown for a subset of rows, as once, few, many or a class of expanded clone.

>few|-|TRBJ2-7|TRBV18
CASSPTGISYEQYF
TGTGCCAGCTCACCAACCGGGATCTCCTACGAGCAGTACTTC
>few|-|TRBJ1-6|TRBV6-1
CASSEAGEFYNSPLHF
TGTGCCAGCAGTGAAGCAGGAGAGTTCTATAATTCACCCCTCCACTTT
>-|TRBD1|TRBJ2-5|TRBV7-9
CASSSVAGTGGYQETQYF
TGTGCCAGCAGCTCCGTAGCCGGTACAGGGGGTTACCAAGAGACCCAGTACTTC
>-|TRBD2|TRBJ2-2|TRBV9
CASSVASSGGNTGELFF
TGTGCCAGCAGCGTGGCCTCTAGCGGGGGGAACACCGGGGAGCTGTTTTTT
>-|-|TRBJ1-1|TRBV29-1
CSVEEGRAFF
TGCAGCGTTGAGGAGGGGAGGGCTTTCTTT
>-|-|TRBJ1-1|TRBV5-1
CASSLVRVSTEAFF
TGCGCCAGCAGCTTGGTCAGGGTAAGCACTGAAGCTTTCTTT
>few|TRBD1|TRBJ1-3|TRBV2
CASSKGTVASGNTIYF
TGTGCCAGCAGTAAGGGGACAGTTGCCTCTGGAAACACCATATATTTT
>-|TRBD1|TRBJ2-7|TRBV25-1
CASSEFNRGSYEQYF
TGTGCCAGCAGTGAATTCAACAGGGGATCCTACGAGCAGTACTTC
>-|TRBD2|TRBJ2-1|TRBV2
CASTRREGLAGVDEQFF
TGTGCCAGCACCAGAAGGGAGGGACTAGCGGGAGTAGATGAGCAGTTCTTC
>-|TRBD1|TRBJ1-6|TRBV27
CASSLTKQGRERYNSPLHF
TGTGCCAGCAGTTTAACCAAACAGGGGCGCGAGCGGTATAATTCACCCCTCCACTTT
>-|TRBD2|TRBJ2-3|TRBV5-1
CASSLRLAGPTDTQYF
TGCGCCAGCAGCTTGAGACTAGCGGGGCCCACAGATACGCAGTATTTT
>-|TRBD2|TRBJ2-7|TRBV14
CASSPLGLAGEGSYEQYF
TGTGCCAGCAGCCCACTGGGACTAGCGGGTGAGGGATCCTACGAGCAGTACTTC
>once|TRBD1|TRBJ2-5|TRBV5-1
CASSLAGQGAEEQYF
TGCGCCAGCAGCTTGGCGGGACAGGGGGCCGAGGAGCAGTACTTC
>-|-|TRBJ1-3|TRBV28
CASSLDDNPSSGNTIYF
TGTGCCAGCAGTTTGGATGACAATCCGAGCTCTGGAAACACCATATATTTT
>once|-|TRBJ2-3|TRBV28
CASSLIRGPTDTQYF
TGTGCCAGCAGTTTAATTAGGGGTCCCACAGATACGCAGTATTTT
>-|-|TRBJ2-7|TRBV15
CATSAGGGSYEQYF
TGTGCCACCAGCGCAGGGGGAGGATCCTACGAGCAGTACTTC
>few|-|TRBJ2-7|TRBV28
CASSPSGTYEQYF
TGTGCCAGCAGTCCCTCAGGAACCTACGAGCAGTACTTC
>-|-|TRBJ2-7|TRBV5-5
CASSLTTGSYEQYF
TGTGCCAGCAGCTTGACTACAGGCTCCTACGAGCAGTACTTC
>few|TRBD2|TRBJ2-7|TRBV14
CASSQEGRGREYEQYF
TGTGCCAGCAGCCAAGAAGGGAGGGGAAGAGAGTACGAGCAGTACTTC
>-|TRBD1|TRBJ1-1|TRBV4-3
CASSQDSGMGQGAVNTEAFF
TGCGCCAGCAGCCAAGATAGTGGTATGGGACAGGGGGCAGTTAACACTGAAGCTTTCTTT
>-|TRBD1|TRBJ2-1|TRBV18
CASSWGQGCDEQFF
TGTGCCAGCTCATGGGGACAGGGGTGCGATGAGCAGTTCTTC
>-|-|TRBJ2-3|TRBV10-3
CAIKPGPAKGTDTQYF
TGTGCCATCAAACCAGGGCCGGCGAAGGGCACAGATACGCAGTATTTT
>few|TRBD2|TRBJ2-3|TRBV18
CASSVGGTDTQYF
TGTGCCAGCTCAGTCGGGGGGACAGATACGCAGTATTTT
>-|TRBD1|TRBJ1-1|TRBV6-4
CASRAPGQVNTEAFF
TGTGCCAGCAGGGCCCCCGGACAGGTGAACACTGAAGCTTTCTTT
>-|TRBD2|TRBJ2-1|TRBV10-3
CAISESGGMGRVRSGLASNEQFF
TGTGCCATCAGTGAGTCGGGGGGGATGGGCAGGGTAAGGTCGGGACTAGCGTCCAATGAGCAGTTCTTC
>-|-|TRBJ1-5|TRBV21-1
CASSSHQPGTGDNQPQHF
TGTGCCAGCAGCTCCCACCAACCCGGGACAGGGGATAATCAGCCCCAGCATTTT
>-|-|TRBJ2-2|TRBV5-1
CASSLSLGGRTGELFF
TGCGCCAGCAGCTTGTCCTTGGGGGGGCGAACCGGGGAGCTGTTTTTT
>-|-|TRBJ2-1|TRBV2
CASSVSGRSYNEQFF
TGTGCCAGCAGTGTTAGTGGGAGGTCCTACAATGAGCAGTTCTTC
>-|-|TRBJ2-7|TRBV4-3
CASSQDLLAFSYEQYF
TGCGCCAGCAGCCAAGATTTGCTAGCTTTCTCCTACGAGCAGTACTTC
>-|-|TRBJ1-3|TRBV7-2
CASSLGTGFHGNTIYF
TGTGCCAGCAGCTTAGGAACAGGCTTTCACGGAAACACCATATATTTT
>-|TRBD1|TRBJ1-5|TRBV15
CATSRDPRDRGHQPQHF
TGTGCCACCAGCAGAGACCCCCGGGACAGGGGGCATCAGCCCCAGCATTTT